A single T cell receptor (beta chain) is shown here with its context. Its matching antigen is unknown. This specimen belongs to a study of T cell responses to AZD1222 COVID-19 vaccine. After removal of 8 bases from V and 2 bases from J, the junction contained 7 bases not matched to a gene. This CDR3 is 13 amino acids long. Method: immunoSEQ multiplex PCR; TCRdb's copy keeps in-frame clones and lacks some. The table lists approximately 150,000 clones, 93% of them singletons. Study results and limitations: Donors in the cohort were predominantly white British and more often female, and clonal diversity was possibly underestimated. The peak T cell response came first, and repertoires were sampled only after it. When two AZD1222 doses had been given, Spike-specific TCR breadth and depth rose.

V gene TRBV5-3 combines with J gene TRBJ2-7, with 7 bases fitting TRBD1. TRBV5-3 is flagged as an ORF with uncertain function. This material consisted of peripheral blood, taken on day 0 of AZD1222 vaccination. The TCR comes from an adult in good health. The CDR3 spells CARTGPVTYEQYF. CDR3 coding DNA: TGTGCCAGGACAGGGCCCGTGACCTACGAGCAGTACTTC.